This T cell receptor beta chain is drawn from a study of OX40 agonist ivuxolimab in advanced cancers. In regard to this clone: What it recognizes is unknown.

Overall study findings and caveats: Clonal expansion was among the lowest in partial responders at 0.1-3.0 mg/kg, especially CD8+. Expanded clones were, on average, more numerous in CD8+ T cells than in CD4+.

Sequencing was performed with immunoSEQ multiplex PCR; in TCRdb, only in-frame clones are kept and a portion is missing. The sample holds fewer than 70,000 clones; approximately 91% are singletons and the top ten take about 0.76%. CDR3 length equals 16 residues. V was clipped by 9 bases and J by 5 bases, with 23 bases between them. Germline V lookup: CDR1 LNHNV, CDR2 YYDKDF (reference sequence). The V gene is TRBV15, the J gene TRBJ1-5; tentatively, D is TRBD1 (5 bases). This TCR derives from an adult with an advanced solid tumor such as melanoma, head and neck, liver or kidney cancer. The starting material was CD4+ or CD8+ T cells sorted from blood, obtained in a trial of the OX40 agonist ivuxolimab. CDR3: CATTNRTPNYYQPQHF. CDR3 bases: TGTGCCACTACCAACAGGACCCCGAATTACTATCAGCCCCAGCATTTT.